The rows below give T cell receptor beta chains drawn from one sample of a study of T cells in localized non-small cell lung cancer. The data were produced by immunoSEQ multiplex PCR, yet TCRdb's version contains in-frame clones alone and is incomplete. The table includes approximately 31,000 clones, 87% detected once. The source material was peripheral blood mononuclear cells, sampled before any cancer treatment. These receptors were collected from a man aged 40 to 70 with stage III lung adenocarcinoma. CDR3s include the opening cysteine and the closing phenylalanine or tryptophan. A D gene is named only where the DNA matches it firmly. Clone size, where shown, is once, few, many, or a class for clones that have expanded.

>TRBJ2-7|NA|TRBV28|NA
TGTGCCAGCAGCAGGCTACGGCTTACCTACGAGCAGTACTTC
CASSRLRLTYEQYF
>TRBJ2-5|NA|TRBV7-2|NA
TGTGCCAGCAGCTTAGTGCGGACTACTGGGGAGACCCAGTACTTC
CASSLVRTTGETQYF
>TRBJ2-1|NA|TRBV7-1|NA
TGTGCCAGCAGCCGTAACGGGGTTGAGCAGTTCTTC
CASSRNGVEQFF
>TRBJ1-1|NA|TRBV6-1|NA
TGTGCCAGCAGTGAAAGGACCAGGTTGGGTCTATTCGCTGAAGCTTTCTTT
CASSERTRLGLFAEAFF
>TRBJ1-6|NA|TRBV6-5|NA
TGTGCCAGCAAATCCGGGACAAATAATTCACCCCTCCACTTT
CASKSGTNNSPLHF
>TRBJ1-1|NA|TRBV28|NA
TGTGCCAGCAGGGGAGAAACATTAGAAGCTTTCTTT
CASRGETLEAFF
>TRBJ1-1|NA|TRBV6-5|NA
TGTGCCAGCAGTTTCAGACAGTACACTGAAGCTTTCTTT
CASSFRQYTEAFF
>TRBJ2-3|NA|TRBV19|NA
TGTGCCAGTAGTAGACGGCCCACTAGCACAGATACGCAGTATTTT
CASSRRPTSTDTQYF
>TRBJ1-1|NA|TRBV7-8|NA
TGTGCCAGCAGCGCCCGTATCGGAAGGGAGAATACTGAAGCTTTCTTT
CASSARIGRENTEAFF
>TRBJ1-2|NA|TRBV7-2|NA
TGTGCCAGCAGCTTAGTCGTCTCAGGGGTAGCGGACTATGGCTACACCTTC
CASSLVVSGVADYGYTF
>TRBJ2-2|NA|TRBV18|NA
TGTGCCAGCTCACCACGCGGGAACGGGGAGCTGTTTTTT
CASSPRGNGELFF
>TRBJ1-1|NA|TRBV11-3|TRBD1
TGTGCCAGCAGCTTAACCTCCCAGGGGGGGACTGAAGCTTTCTTT
CASSLTSQGGTEAFF
>TRBJ1-2|NA|TRBV5-6|TRBD1
TGTGCCAGCAGGATAATACCGGGACAGGGGGCTCGAGGAGACTACACCTTC
CASRIIPGQGARGDYTF
>TRBJ2-5|few|TRBV7-9|NA
TGTGCCAGCAACCAGGTGCGGGGGACCCAGTACTTC
CASNQVRGTQYF
>TRBJ2-7|NA|TRBV7-2|TRBD1
TGTGCCAGCAGCCTAGGAGGGGGGACAGGGAACTACGAGCAGTACTTC
CASSLGGGTGNYEQYF
>TRBJ2-2|NA|TRBV4-2|TRBD2
TGTGCCAGCACCCAGGGTAGCGGGGAACAAACCGGGGAGCTGTTTTTT
CASTQGSGEQTGELFF
>TRBJ2-7|NA|TRBV7-9|NA
TGTGCCAGCAGCTCTCAGGTTTCGAGCTACGAGCAGTACTTC
CASSSQVSSYEQYF
>TRBJ1-5|NA|TRBV29-1|NA
TGCAGCGTGAAAGCGAGCAATCAGCCCCAGCATTTT
CSVKASNQPQHF
>TRBJ2-7|once|TRBV9|NA
TGTGCCAGCAGCGTAGACAACGGGGGCTACGAGCAGTACTTC
CASSVDNGGYEQYF
>TRBJ2-2|NA|TRBV11-2|TRBD1
TGTGCCAGCAGCTCCGGACAGGGGCGGGGCGGGGAGCTGTTTTTT
CASSSGQGRGGELFF
>TRBJ1-2|NA|TRBV27|TRBD1
TGTGCCAGTGCAGGGGGCGGCTATGGCTACACCTTC
CASAGGGYGYTF
>TRBJ1-1|once|TRBV7-2|TRBD1
TGTGCCAGCAGCCTCCAGACAGGGATGAACACTGAAGCTTTCTTT
CASSLQTGMNTEAFF
>TRBJ1-2|once|TRBV6-6|NA
TGTGCCAGCAGGTCCGGGCCGGTTAACTATGGCTACACCTTC
CASRSGPVNYGYTF
>TRBJ2-2|NA|TRBV29-1|NA
TGCAGCGTTGATTCCGGCAACGCGAACACCGGGGAGCTGTTTTTT
CSVDSGNANTGELFF
>TRBJ1-3|once|TRBV7-2|NA
TGTGCCAGCAGCGTTAGTAATTCTGGAAACACCATATATTTT
CASSVSNSGNTIYF
>TRBJ1-3|NA|TRBV5-1|TRBD1
TGCGCCAGCAGGAAGGGACAGGGAGGTTTTGGAAACACCATATATTTT
CASRKGQGGFGNTIYF
>TRBJ1-6|NA|TRBV4-1|NA
TGCGCCAGCAGCCAAGATGTGGGACATAATTCACCCCTCCACTTT
CASSQDVGHNSPLHF
>TRBJ2-5|NA|TRBV9|TRBD2
TGTGCCAGCAGCGTAGGTCTAGCGGGGGAGACCCAGTACTTC
CASSVGLAGETQYF
>TRBJ2-7|once|TRBV6-5|TRBD1
TGTGCCAGCAGTTACACCTGGACAGGGGGTACGAACGAGCAGTACTTC
CASSYTWTGGTNEQYF
>TRBJ1-2|NA|TRBV29-1|NA
TGCAGCGTTGGGTCCCGGCTTAACTATGGCTACACCTTC
CSVGSRLNYGYTF
>TRBJ2-3|NA|TRBV19|TRBD1
TGTGCCAGTAGTCTCGGGACAGCTCCGTCAGATACGCAGTATTTT
CASSLGTAPSDTQYF
>TRBJ1-4|NA|TRBV18|NA
TGTGCCAGCTCACGAGCACCCTCTACGTTTGCAACTAATGAAAAACTGTTTTTT
CASSRAPSTFATNEKLFF
>TRBJ1-2|NA|TRBV2|NA
TGTGCCAGCAGCTCTTTCCGGGGCTCCTATGGCTACACCTTC
CASSSFRGSYGYTF
>TRBJ1-2|NA|TRBV27|TRBD1
TGTGCCAGCAGAGGACAGGAAGGGCCCTATGGCTACACCTTC
CASRGQEGPYGYTF
>TRBJ2-5|NA|TRBV7-2|NA
TGTGCCAGCAGCTTAGACCTCTTACAGGGAAGGGAGACCCAGTACTTC
CASSLDLLQGRETQYF
>TRBJ2-7|NA|TRBV18|NA
TGTGCCAGCTCACAAAGGACCAGCTCCTACGAGCAGTACTTC
CASSQRTSSYEQYF
>TRBJ1-3|NA|TRBV7-8|TRBD1
TGTGCCAGCAGCTGGCGGACAGGGAGAACTGGAAACACCATATATTTT
CASSWRTGRTGNTIYF
>TRBJ2-7|NA|TRBV19|NA
TGTGCCAGTAGTTGGGGGCACGGGCCCTACGAGCAGTACTTC
CASSWGHGPYEQYF
>TRBJ2-3|NA|TRBV5-1|NA
TGCGCCAGCAGTGGGGGGCGGGGCGCAGATACGCAGTATTTT
CASSGGRGADTQYF
>TRBJ2-3|NA|TRBV2|NA
TGTGCCAGCAGTGACTGGGACTGGGTTCGGGGAGATACGCAGTATTTT
CASSDWDWVRGDTQYF
>TRBJ1-4|NA|TRBV10-2|TRBD1
TGCGCCAGCAGTAGACAGGGGGTCGAAAAACTGTTTTTT
CASSRQGVEKLFF
>TRBJ2-2|once|TRBV5-4|TRBD2
TGTGCCTATCTACGGACTAGCGGTTTTTCGAACACCGGGGAGCTGTTTTTT
CAYLRTSGFSNTGELFF
>TRBJ1-5|once|TRBV19|TRBD1
TGTGCCAGTAGCCCGGGGATATGGGCAGGGGGTTCGTTGGGCAATCAGCCCCAGCATTTT
CASSPGIWAGGSLGNQPQHF
>TRBJ2-1|NA|TRBV7-9|NA
TGTGCCAGCAGCAATAGCGGACGTGGGGGGAATGAGCAGTTCTTC
CASSNSGRGGNEQFF
>TRBJ1-2|NA|TRBV11-2|NA
TGTGCCAGCAGCTTAGATACCTCCTTGGGGGGGGTAGGGTATGGCTACACCTTC
CASSLDTSLGGVGYGYTF